Below, 22 T cell receptor beta chains from the same sample are listed, as sequenced in a study of blood T cell repertoires in COVID-19. Some clones are missing from TCRdb's copy, which holds only in-frame ones; the method was immunoSEQ multiplex PCR. The sample contains about 200,000 clones, more than 70% of which appear only once. The source material was PBMCs or T cells enriched from blood (not recorded which). The receptors here all came from a man between 35 and 55 years old with acute COVID-19.

V is TRBV2 and J is TRBJ1-2; 8 bases line up with TRBD1. This CDR3 contains 11 residues. Germline trimming cut 6 bases from V and 10 bases from J; bases unmatched to any gene: 4. Germline CDR1 is SNHLY and CDR2 is FYNNEI. The CDR3 protein is CASRTTGDYTF. For the CDR3, the DNA is TGTGCCAGCAGGACGACAGGGGACTACACCTTC. Together with reference TRBV2 and TRBJ1-2, the CDR3 gives the full variable domain: EPEVTQTPSHQVTQMGQEVILRCVPISNHLYFYWYRQILGQKVEFLVSFYNNEISEKSEIFDDQFSVERPDGSNFTLKIRSTKLEDSAMYFCASRTTGDYTFGSGTRLTVV.

This clone was picked up a small number of times. This sequence joins TRBV7-9 and TRBJ2-7; the match to TRBD2 covers 8 bases. Germline V CDR1 and CDR2: SEHNR, FQNEAQ (reference sequence). The CDR3 spans 15 residues. The ends lost 5 bases at V and 3 bases at J; junction bases unmatched: 9. CDR3 region: CASSTSGGADYEQYF. The CDR3 nucleotides read TGTGCCAGCAGCACCTCCGGGGGGGCAGACTACGAGCAGTACTTC.

The chain couples TRBV5-1 to TRBJ2-5; 8 bases align to TRBD2. The CDR3 runs to 17 residues. The V gene end was trimmed by 4 bases and the J gene end by 1 base; junction bases not matched to a gene: 12. CDR1 and CDR2 (germline): SGHRS, YFSETQ. The CDR3 protein is CASSPQPLAVVQETQYF. CDR3 nucleotide sequence: TGCGCCAGCAGCCCTCAACCACTAGCGGTAGTCCAAGAGACCCAGTACTTC.

The chain employs TRBV28 and TRBJ1-1, with D possibly matching TRBD1 (5 bases). CDR3 length: 12 residues. The germline V gene encodes CDR1 MDHEN and CDR2 SYDVKM. The germline V and J ends were trimmed by 5 bases and 13 bases, with 17 bases remaining between them. CDR3: CASSTRRGDGFF. The CDR3, as DNA: TGTGCCAGCAGTACCCGACGGGGGGATGGTTTCTTT.

The V call is TRBV18, the J call TRBJ1-5; 7 positions match TRBD1. CDR3 size: 17 residues. With V trimmed by 2 bases and J by 2 bases, 9 bases remained unmatched. Germline values: CDR1 KGHSH, CDR2 LQKENI. CDR3 nucleotides: TGTGCCAGCTCACCAAAGAGACAGGGACGGGGCAATCAGCCCCAGCATTTT. Protein sequence: CASSPKRQGRGNQPQHF. The full variable domain, with the rest looked up from reference TRBV18 and TRBJ1-5, is NAGVMQNPRHLVRRRGQEARLRCSPMKGHSHVYWYRQLPEEGLKFMVYLQKENIIDESGMPKERFSAEFPKEGPSILRIQQVVRGDSAAYFCASSPKRQGRGNQPQHFGDGTRLSIL.

The V call is TRBV7-2, the J call TRBJ2-1, with 8 bases matching TRBD2. CDR3 length: 15 amino acids. Germline V gene data show CDR1 as SGHTA and CDR2 as FQGNSA. J lost 8 bases, V lost 2 bases, and 8 bases had no gene match. The CDR3 bases are TGTGCCAGCAGCTTATGGGGACTAGGTAACGATGAGCAGTTCTTC. Translation: CASSLWGLGNDEQFF.

The chain couples TRBV4-2 to TRBJ1-5, with unresolved D. The CDR3 is 15 residues long. The germline CDR1 and CDR2 sequences are LGHNA and YNFKEQ. V was shortened by 0 bases and J by 4 bases, with 10 bases between the two germline ends. CDR3: CASSQEAGLNQPQHF. In DNA form, the CDR3 reads TGTGCCAGCAGCCAAGAGGCGGGGTTAAATCAGCCCCAGCATTTT.

The rearrangement links TRBV25-1 to TRBJ1-4; the D is unclear. Germline values: CDR1 MGHDK, CDR2 SYGVNS. The CDR3 loop spans 14 amino acids. V was cut by 3 bases and J by 3 bases, with 8 bases left in between. CDR3 coding DNA: TGTGCCAGCAGTGATCCAGTTCCTAATGAAAAACTGTTTTTT. Protein product: CASSDPVPNEKLFF.

This sequence joins TRBV7-2 and TRBJ1-4; D unclear. Germline V lookup: CDR1 SGHTA, CDR2 FQGNSA. This CDR3 is 13 amino acids long. Trimming pared 3 bases from V and 8 bases from J, leaving 10 bases between. This CDR3 reads CASSFSISEKLFF. DNA of the CDR3: TGTGCCAGCAGCTTTAGTATTTCCGAAAAACTGTTTTTT.

Remarks on this clone: A read error may account for a junction end that differs from germline. This chain joins TRBV7-9 and TRBJ2-5, with 7 positions matching TRBD2. The CDR3 spans 11 residues. The germline V gene encodes CDR1 SEHNR and CDR2 FQNEAQ (reference sequence). CDR3 in DNA: TGTGCCAGCAGCCAGGACACGGCGGGGGACTTC. Protein product: CASSQDTAGDF.

This clone showed up just a few times. The chain is built from TRBV7-2 and TRBJ2-2; 12 nucleotides agree with TRBD2. V lost 6 bases and J lost 7; bases outside the gene matches: 9. Germline V lookup: CDR1 SGHTA, CDR2 FQGNSA. CDR3 size: 16 residues. The CDR3 is CASRWTSGTQGGELFF. The CDR3 DNA is TGTGCCAGCAGATGGACTAGCGGGACCCAAGGCGGGGAGCTGTTTTTT. Full variable domain (missing parts from reference TRBV7-2 and TRBJ2-2): GAGVSQSPSNKVTEKGKDVELRCDPISGHTALYWYRQSLGQGLEFLIYFQGNSAPDKSGLPSDRFSAERTGGSVSTLTIQRTQQEDSAVYLCASRWTSGTQGGELFFGEGSRLTVL.

This clone appeared once. This sequence joins TRBV7-2 and TRBJ2-5, with 9 bases fitting TRBD1. Trimming cost V 5 bases and J 2 bases; bases outside gene matches: 9. Germline V gives CDR1 SGHTA, CDR2 FQGNSA. The CDR3 consists of 16 residues. The CDR3 DNA is TGTGCCAGCAGCCCACGCGGGACAGGGCCTCAAGAGACCCAGTACTTC. This encodes CASSPRGTGPQETQYF.

V usage is TRBV7-2 and J usage is TRBJ2-1, with 13 positions matching TRBD2. This CDR3 region has 15 residues. The germline gives CDR1 SGHTA, CDR2 FQGNSA. The V gene end was trimmed by 6 bases and the J gene end by 4 bases; junction bases not matched to a gene: 3. CDR3 DNA sequence: TGTGCCAGCAGTAAACTAGCGGGAGGGTACAATGAGCAGTTCTTC. Protein sequence: CASSKLAGGYNEQFF.

This sequence joins TRBV28 and TRBJ1-2, with D unresolved. Germline V gene data show CDR1 as MDHEN and CDR2 as SYDVKM. V dropped 5 bases and J dropped 1 base, with 8 bases sitting between them. The CDR3 extends over 13 amino acids. In DNA, the CDR3 is TGTGCCAGCAGTCCTCAACTTAACTATGGCTACACCTTC. Its protein product is CASSPQLNYGYTF.

This sequence joins TRBV2 and TRBJ1-1, with 7 bases identical to TRBD1. Per germline, CDR1 SNHLY and CDR2 FYNNEI. J lost 0 bases, V lost 4 bases, and 5 bases had no gene match. The CDR3 extends over 15 amino acids. The CDR3 DNA reads as TGTGCCAGCAGTGTAATCGGGACAGTGAACACTGAAGCTTTCTTT. Translating gives CASSVIGTVNTEAFF.

V gene TRBV24-1 combines with J gene TRBJ2-1, with D possibly being TRBD2 (5 bases). In germline, CDR1 is KGHDR, CDR2 SFDVKD. Between the trimmed V and J ends, which lost 4 bases and 6 bases, there was a span of 18 bases. The CDR3 runs to 16 residues. In nucleotides, the CDR3 is TGTGCCACCAGTGACTCTAGTAAGCGGCTCGTCAATGAGCAGTTCTTC. Protein: CATSDSSKRLVNEQFF.

This clone occurred a few times. This chain uses TRBV27 with TRBJ1-5; D is possibly TRBD1 (6 bases). The CDR3 consists of 14 residues. Looked up from germline, CDR1 is MNHEY and CDR2 is SMNVEV (reference sequence). With 5 bases removed from V and 2 bases from J, the gap between germline ends came to 10 bases. The CDR3 sequence is CASSIQGRNQPQHF. In DNA, the CDR3 is TGTGCCAGCAGTATACAGGGACGCAATCAGCCCCAGCATTTT.

The V gene is TRBV27, the J gene TRBJ2-1, with D tentatively TRBD1 (6 bases). The CDR3 runs 13 residues. Germline V CDR1 and CDR2: MNHEY, SMNVEV (reference sequence). Trimming removed 8 bases at V and 6 bases at J, with 14 bases between. The CDR3 DNA sequence: TGTGCCAGCGGAACACAGGGTAGCAATGAGCAGTTCTTC. The encoded protein is CASGTQGSNEQFF.

This chain joins TRBV15 and TRBJ1-6; no definite D call. This CDR3 region has 15 residues. Trimming left V 1 base short and J 12 bases short, with 16 bases between. Germline V lookup: CDR1 LNHNV, CDR2 YYDKDF (reference sequence). CDR3 protein: CATSRVPTPRLPLHF. The CDR3 DNA sequence: TGTGCCACCAGCAGAGTCCCAACTCCCCGATTACCCCTCCACTTT. Variable domain in full (rest from reference TRBV15 and TRBJ1-6): DAMVIQNPRYQVTQFGKPVTLSCSQTLNHNVMYWYQQKSSQAPKLLFHYYDKDFNNEADTPDNFQSRRPNTSFCFLDIRSPGLGDTAMYLCATSRVPTPRLPLHFGNGTRLTVT.

This chain joins TRBV3-1 (or the pseudogene TRBV3-2) and TRBJ1-1, with 7 nucleotides matching TRBD1. There are 16 residues in the CDR3. Germline V gene sequence: CDR1 LGHDT, CDR2 YNNKEL (reference sequence). Trimming cost V 4 bases and J 0 bases; bases outside gene matches: 8. The CDR3 here is CASSRGFGTVNTEAFF. CDR3 nucleotide sequence: TGTGCCAGCAGCCGGGGGTTTGGGACAGTGAACACTGAAGCTTTCTTT.

The chain combines TRBV29-1 with TRBJ2-5; 8 bases are a match to TRBD2. Losses at the gene ends were 6 bases for V and 2 bases for J; bases not matched to a gene: 2. The CDR3 length is 12 residues. Germline loops: CDR1 SQVTM, CDR2 ANQGSEA. The CDR3 is CSVPGGQETQYF. The DNA of the CDR3 is TGCAGCGTCCCGGGGGGGCAAGAGACCCAGTACTTC.

V is TRBV21-1 and J is TRBJ2-3; the D call TRBD1 from the table was never checked on the DNA. TRBV21-1 is a recognized pseudogene. The CDR3 has 14 residues. CDR3 nucleotide sequence: TGTGCCAGCAGCAAGGGCAAATGCACAGATACGCAGTATTTT. Its translation is CASSKGKCTDTQYF.